The 6 T cell receptor beta chains below were found in one sample sequenced in a study of OX40 agonist ivuxolimab in advanced cancers. The data were produced by immunoSEQ multiplex PCR, yet TCRdb's version contains in-frame clones alone and is incomplete. This sample has 60,000 to 85,000 clones, with roughly 80% found just once. The material was CD4+ or CD8+ T cells sorted from blood, obtained in a trial of the OX40 agonist ivuxolimab. All receptors come from an adult with an advanced solid tumor such as melanoma, head and neck, liver or kidney cancer.

V usage is TRBV30 and J usage is TRBJ2-6, with no clear D. Trimming pared 4 bases from V and 1 base from J, leaving 8 bases between. Germline CDR1 is GTSNPN and CDR2 is SVGIG (reference sequence). The CDR3 is 14 residues long. CDR3 region: CAWNQQSGANVLTF. In DNA form, the CDR3 reads TGTGCCTGGAACCAACAGTCTGGGGCCAACGTCCTGACTTTC. Full variable domain (outside the CDR3, taken from reference TRBV30 and TRBJ2-6): SQTIHQWPATLVQPVGSPLSLECTVEGTSNPNLYWYRQAAGRGLQLLFYSVGIGQISSEVPQNLSASRPQDRQFILSSKKLLLSDSGFYLCAWNQQSGANVLTFGAGSRLTVL.

The chain couples TRBV6-6 to TRBJ2-2; no clear D gene. V was pared by 2 bases and J by 6 bases, with 7 bases between. The length of the CDR3 is 13 residues. Germline loops: CDR1 MNHNY, CDR2 SVGAGI (reference sequence). Here the CDR3 DNA reads TGTGCCAGCAGTTACGGTACAGCCGGGGAGCTGTTTTTT. Encoded protein: CASSYGTAGELFF.

This clone showed up just a few times. The chain employs TRBV5-1 and TRBJ2-7; 10 bases match TRBD1. The germline V gene has CDR1 SGHRS and CDR2 YFSETQ. J gave up 3 bases and V 4 bases, and 7 bases lay outside the gene matches. The CDR3 runs to 15 residues. CDR3: CASSMTGTGDYEQYF. CDR3 DNA sequence: TGCGCCAGCAGCATGACCGGGACAGGGGACTACGAGCAGTACTTC.

The rearrangement joins TRBV2 to TRBJ2-5; 8 bases agree with TRBD1. CDR3 length equals 14 residues. After removal of 6 bases from V and 2 bases from J, the junction contained 5 bases not matched to a gene. CDR1 is SNHLY and CDR2 is FYNNEI in the germline V gene. The CDR3 sequence is CASRPTGGQETQYF. CDR3 in DNA: TGTGCCAGCAGACCCACAGGGGGGCAAGAGACCCAGTACTTC. The entire variable domain, with the rest obtained from reference TRBV2 and TRBJ2-5, is as follows: EPEVTQTPSHQVTQMGQEVILRCVPISNHLYFYWYRQILGQKVEFLVSFYNNEISEKSEIFDDQFSVERPDGSNFTLKIRSTKLEDSAMYFCASRPTGGQETQYFGPGTRLLVL.

The CDR3 here is CAIRMGQEGDTQYF. CDR3 bases: TGTGCCATCAGAATGGGACAGGAAGGAGATACGCAGTATTTT. V is TRBV10-3 and J is TRBJ2-3, with TRBD1 identical over 8 bases. V lost 6 bases, J lost 5 bases, and 7 bases stayed unmatched. Germline V gene lookup returns CDR1 ENHRY and CDR2 SYGVKD. The CDR3 is 14 residues long.

V usage is TRBV6-1 and J usage is TRBJ2-6; possible D gene TRBD1, 5 bases. The V and J ends lost 6 bases and 4 bases respectively, with 13 bases between them. The length of the CDR3 is 15 residues. Germline-derived CDR1 and CDR2 are MNHNS and SASEGT. The CDR3 loop is CASSARVSGANVLTF. The CDR3 nucleotides are TGTGCCAGCAGCGCCAGGGTGAGCGGGGCCAACGTCCTGACTTTC.